This note documents a single T cell receptor beta chain sequence. This sample is part of a study of human T cells and chemical hapten exposure. The overall study: The study sensitized with 2% DPC on a 2 cm by 2 cm patch of upper inner arm skin.

The CDR3 covers 15 residues. V was cut by 5 bases and J by 4 bases, with 15 bases left in between. TCRdb re-derived calls from the RACE reads in MiXCR, one entry per CDR3 protein. The sample includes some 77,000 distinct CDR3 sequences, around 10% of them seen just once. Sample time point: patch test 1, 2 weeks after DPC sensitization. Described treatment: therapeutic diphenylcyclopropenone sensitization with weekly scalp DPC. The chain is built from TRBV12-3 or TRBV12-4 and TRBJ1-3; D is perhaps TRBD1 (6 bases). The TCR was taken from a woman between 50 and 59 years old with alopecia areata. Some clones in this sample may be carry-over from other donors' samples. Specimen: whole blood, collected in connection with sensitization to the hapten diphenylcyclopropenone (DPC). CDR3 in amino acids: CASSLGGGIGNTIYF. The CDR3 DNA is TGTGCCAGCAGTCTGGGAGGGGGTATCGGAAACACCATATATTTT.